A selection of T cell receptor beta chains follows, all from one sample in a study of T cell repertoires in cytomegalovirus infection. TCRdb called the reads again in MiXCR, with one record for every CDR3 protein. In the table there are 100,000 or so distinct CDR3 sequences, more than 15% of which are singletons. The sample was PBMCs. The receptors shown here come from a human donor in good health (CMV status not recorded). Some clones in this sample may be carry-over from other donors' samples. Each CDR3 is given with its conserved first and last residue. A D gene is named only where the DNA matches it firmly. A clone size is listed for some rows: how often the clone was seen (once, few, many), or a class if it is expanded.

v_call	clone_size	d_call	j_call	cdr3_nt	cdr3_aa
TRBV14	-	-	TRBJ2-3	TGTGCCAGCAGCCAAAGGGATACGCAGTATTTT	CASSQRDTQYF
TRBV15	few	-	TRBJ2-1	TGTGCCACCAGCAGAGATGGCGATGAGCAGTTCTTC	CATSRDGDEQFF
TRBV18	medium-sized	TRBD2	TRBJ2-1	TGTGCCAGCTCACCCGGGGGGGACAATGAGCAGTTCTTC	CASSPGGDNEQFF
TRBV7-2	-	-	TRBJ1-6	TGTGCCAGCAGCCCACAGGGCTTTAATTCACCCCTCCACTTT	CASSPQGFNSPLHF
TRBV7-9	many	-	TRBJ2-5	TGTGCCAGCAGCCCAAGGGGGGGGGCTCCACAAGAGACCCAGTACTTC	CASSPRGGAPQETQYF
TRBV20-1	-	TRBD1	TRBJ2-1	TGCAGTGCTATCTCCGGGACAGGGGGCAATGAGCAGTTCTTC	CSAISGTGGNEQFF
TRBV7-9	many	TRBD2	TRBJ2-4	TGTGCCAGCAGCCGACTAGCGGGGGGCCTAAACATTCAGTACTTC	CASSRLAGGLNIQYF
TRBV25-1	-	TRBD1	TRBJ2-7	TGTGCCAGCGCGACAGGGCTCTACGAGCAGTACTTC	CASATGLYEQYF
TRBV2	many	-	TRBJ2-1	TGTGCCAGCAGTGATACTAGCTACAATGAGCAGTTCTTC	CASSDTSYNEQFF
TRBV3-1	few	-	TRBJ1-1	TGTGCCAGCAGCCAAGTACGGGGGGGCACTGAAGCTTTCTTT	CASSQVRGGTEAFF
TRBV7-2	-	-	TRBJ2-1	TGTGCCAGCAGCTTAGCGGCGGGATCGGGGGAGCAGTTCTTC	CASSLAAGSGEQFF
TRBV6-2/TRBV6-3	-	-	TRBJ1-1	TGTGCCAGCAGTTACTCCCGACTGACTGAAGCTTTCTTT	CASSYSRLTEAFF
TRBV7-6	many	-	TRBJ2-3	TGTGCCAGCAGCTTACGGACAGTCACAGATACGCAGTATTTT	CASSLRTVTDTQYF
TRBV11-1	many	TRBD1	TRBJ1-1	TGTGCCAGCAGCGTCCAGGGGGCCTGGGCTTTCTTT	CASSVQGAWAFF
TRBV10-3	-	-	TRBJ1-1	TGTGCCACACTGGCGTGGGGGAGGCCTGAAGCTTTTTTT	CATLAWGRPEAFF
TRBV7-2	medium-sized	-	TRBJ2-2	TGTGCCAGCAGCCGCAGGCAGGCAACCGGGGAGCTGTTTTTT	CASSRRQATGELFF
TRBV20-1	-	TRBD2	TRBJ2-7	TGCAGTGCTAGGAGAGGTGCGGGGGAAGAAGAGCAGTACTTC	CSARRGAGEEEQYF
TRBV6-1	many	-	TRBJ1-1	TGTGCCACCTCAGGGTACAGAGACACTGAAGCTTTCTTT	CATSGYRDTEAFF
TRBV7-2	few	TRBD2	TRBJ2-3	TGTGCCAGCAGCGTCAGCGGGATTAGCACAGATACGCAGTATTTT	CASSVSGISTDTQYF
TRBV7-3	-	-	TRBJ2-3	TGTGCCAGCAGCGCCAATACGGGACAGCAGTATTTT	CASSANTGQQYF
TRBV5-1	-	TRBD1	TRBJ1-4	TGCGCCAGCAGCTTGACCGATCCAGGGGGGAGAAGGGAAAAACTGTTTTTT	CASSLTDPGGRREKLFF
TRBV6-5	-	TRBD1	TRBJ2-7	TGTGCCAGCAGTTCTCCGGGACAGAGCTCCTACGAGCAGTACTTC	CASSSPGQSSYEQYF
TRBV27	-	-	TRBJ2-1	TGTGCCAGCAGCCCACAGGTTTCGCATGAGCAGTTCTTC	CASSPQVSHEQFF
TRBV7-9	-	-	TRBJ2-7	TGTGCCAGCAGCTTAGGACCAGTCTACGAGCAGTACTTC	CASSLGPVYEQYF
TRBV3-1	few	-	TRBJ2-3	TGTGCCAGCAGCCAGGCCGACGGCGGGTATACGCAGTATTTT	CASSQADGGYTQYF
TRBV7-8	-	-	TRBJ1-5	TGTGCCAGCAGCCCCATCATGGGGGGGAATCAGCCCCAGCATTTT	CASSPIMGGNQPQHF
TRBV2	few	-	TRBJ2-7	TGTGCCAGCAACCGACTCCTTCTTGGGCAGTACTTC	CASNRLLLGQYF
TRBV12-3/TRBV12-4	-	-	TRBJ2-3	TGTGCCAGCAGTTTTTACCGGGAACTTCCGTCTAGCACAGATACGCAGTATTTT	CASSFYRELPSSTDTQYF
TRBV5-1	few	TRBD1	TRBJ2-7	TGCGCCAGCAGGGACAAGGGGACAGGGCGCGACGAGCAGTACTTC	CASRDKGTGRDEQYF
TRBV2	-	TRBD2	TRBJ2-1	TGTGCCAGCTTGGGACTAGCGGGGGGCTACAATGAGCAGTTCTTC	CASLGLAGGYNEQFF
TRBV7-9	many	TRBD1	TRBJ2-6	TGTGCCAGCAGCTCCGGGACAGGGGGTTCTGGGGCCAACGTCCTGACTTTC	CASSSGTGGSGANVLTF
TRBV7-9	-	-	TRBJ1-3	TGTGCCAGCAGGCCGTGGGGGGCAATTGAGAACACCATATATTTT	CASRPWGAIENTIYF
TRBV11-2	many	-	TRBJ2-7	TGTGCCAGCAGCTTAGATTCGCGGGCGCCCTACGAGCAGTACTTC	CASSLDSRAPYEQYF
TRBV7-9	few	-	TRBJ1-2	TGTGCCAGCAGCTTAGCAGGGGCATATAACTATGGCTACACCTTC	CASSLAGAYNYGYTF
TRBV7-9	many	TRBD1	TRBJ2-7	TGTGCCAGCAGCTTCCCCCGACAGGGGCACTACGAGCAGTACTTC	CASSFPRQGHYEQYF
TRBV3-1	few	TRBD2	TRBJ2-3	TGTGCCAGCAGCCTCCAGACTAGCGGGGGCACAGATACGCAGTATTTT	CASSLQTSGGTDTQYF
TRBV20-1	-	-	TRBJ2-1	TGCAGTGCCCCTGGCGACTCCTACAATGAGCAGTTCTTC	CSAPGDSYNEQFF
TRBV5-1	many	-	TRBJ1-2	TGCGCCAGCAGAACCGACAGAAACTATGGCTACACCTTC	CASRTDRNYGYTF
TRBV7-8	many	TRBD2	TRBJ2-7	TGTGCCAGCAGCCCGAGGCAGGGAGGGAGCCCCAACGAGCAGTACTTC	CASSPRQGGSPNEQYF
TRBV20-1	few	-	TRBJ1-5	TGCAGTGCAAAGAGGGCAGGGAGGCATAGCAATCAGCCCCAGCATTTT	CSAKRAGRHSNQPQHF
TRBV7-2	many	-	TRBJ1-2	TGTGCCAGCAGCCCCCGATGGGATAATCTTAACTATGGCTACACCTTC	CASSPRWDNLNYGYTF
TRBV28	few	-	TRBJ2-3	TGTGCCAGCAGTCCGATACCCGTGGGGGCAAACACAGATACGCAGTATTTT	CASSPIPVGANTDTQYF
TRBV7-3	-	TRBD1	TRBJ2-7	TGTGCCTCAGCCCGGGACAGGTACTCCTACGAGCAGTACTTC	CASARDRYSYEQYF
TRBV2	-	-	TRBJ1-1	TGTGCCAGCAGAGCCGATGAACACATGAACACTGAAGCTTTCTTT	CASRADEHMNTEAFF
TRBV7-2	many	-	TRBJ2-7	TGTGCCAGCAGCTCTTTCTACGAGCAGTACTTC	CASSSFYEQYF